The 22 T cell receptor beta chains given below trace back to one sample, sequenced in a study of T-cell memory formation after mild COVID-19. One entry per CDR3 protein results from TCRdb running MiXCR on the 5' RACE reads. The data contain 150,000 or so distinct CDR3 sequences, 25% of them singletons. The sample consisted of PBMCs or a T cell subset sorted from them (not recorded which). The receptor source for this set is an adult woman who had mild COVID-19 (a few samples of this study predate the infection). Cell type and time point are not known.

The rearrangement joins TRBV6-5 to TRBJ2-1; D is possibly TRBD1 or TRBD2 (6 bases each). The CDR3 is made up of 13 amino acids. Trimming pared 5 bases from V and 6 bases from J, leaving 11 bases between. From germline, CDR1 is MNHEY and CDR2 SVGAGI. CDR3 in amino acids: CASSPGGGNEQFF. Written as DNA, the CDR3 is TGTGCCAGCAGTCCCGGAGGGGGCAATGAGCAGTTCTTC.

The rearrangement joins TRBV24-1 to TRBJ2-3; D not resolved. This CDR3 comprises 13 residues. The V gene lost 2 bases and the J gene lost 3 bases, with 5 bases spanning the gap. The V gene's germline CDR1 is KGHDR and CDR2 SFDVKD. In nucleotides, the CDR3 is TGTGCCACCAGTGATTCGAGGACAGATACGCAGTATTTT. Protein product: CATSDSRTDTQYF.

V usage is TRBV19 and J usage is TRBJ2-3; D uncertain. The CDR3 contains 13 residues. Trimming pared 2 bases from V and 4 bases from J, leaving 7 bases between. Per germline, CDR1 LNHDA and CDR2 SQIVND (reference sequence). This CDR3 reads CASSISAADTQYF. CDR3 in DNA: TGTGCCAGTAGTATATCTGCAGCAGATACGCAGTATTTT.

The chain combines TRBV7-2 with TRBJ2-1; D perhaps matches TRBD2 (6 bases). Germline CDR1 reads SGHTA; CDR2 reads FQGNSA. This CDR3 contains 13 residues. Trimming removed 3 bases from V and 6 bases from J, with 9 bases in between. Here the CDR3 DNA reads TGTGCCAGCAGCTTCCTAGCGCTCAATGAGCAGTTCTTC. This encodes CASSFLALNEQFF. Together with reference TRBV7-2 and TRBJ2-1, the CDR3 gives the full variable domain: GAGVSQSPSNKVTEKGKDVELRCDPISGHTALYWYRQSLGQGLEFLIYFQGNSAPDKSGLPSDRFSAERTGGSVSTLTIQRTQQEDSAVYLCASSFLALNEQFFGPGTRLTVL.

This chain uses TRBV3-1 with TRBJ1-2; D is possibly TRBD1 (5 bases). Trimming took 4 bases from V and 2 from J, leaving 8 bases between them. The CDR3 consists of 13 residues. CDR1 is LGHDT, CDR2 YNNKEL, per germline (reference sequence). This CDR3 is CASSPKGNYGYTF. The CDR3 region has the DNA TGTGCCAGCAGCCCGAAGGGGAACTATGGCTACACCTTC. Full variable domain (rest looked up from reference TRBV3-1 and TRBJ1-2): DTAVSQTPKYLVTQMGNDKSIKCEQNLGHDTMYWYKQDSKKFLKIMFSYNNKELIINETVPNRFSPKSPDKAHLNLHINSLELGDSAVYFCASSPKGNYGYTFGSGTRLTVV.

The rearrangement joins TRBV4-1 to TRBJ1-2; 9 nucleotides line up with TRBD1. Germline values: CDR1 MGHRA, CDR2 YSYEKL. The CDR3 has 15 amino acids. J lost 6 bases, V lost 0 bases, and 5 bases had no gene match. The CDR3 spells CASSQDGGTGNGYTF. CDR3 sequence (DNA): TGCGCCAGCAGCCAAGATGGGGGGACAGGGAATGGCTACACCTTC.

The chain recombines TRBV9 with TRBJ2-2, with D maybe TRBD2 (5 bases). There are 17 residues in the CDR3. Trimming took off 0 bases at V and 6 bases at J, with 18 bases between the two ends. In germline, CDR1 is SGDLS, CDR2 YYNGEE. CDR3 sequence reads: CASSVESGPLEAGELFF. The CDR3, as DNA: TGTGCCAGCAGCGTAGAGTCTGGACCCCTGGAGGCCGGGGAGCTGTTTTTT.

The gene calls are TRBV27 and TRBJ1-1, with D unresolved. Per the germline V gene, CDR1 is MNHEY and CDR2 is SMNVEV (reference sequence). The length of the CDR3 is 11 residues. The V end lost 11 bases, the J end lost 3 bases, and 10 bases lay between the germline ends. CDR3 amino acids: CAAGADTEAFF. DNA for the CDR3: TGTGCCGCCGGAGCGGACACTGAAGCTTTCTTT.

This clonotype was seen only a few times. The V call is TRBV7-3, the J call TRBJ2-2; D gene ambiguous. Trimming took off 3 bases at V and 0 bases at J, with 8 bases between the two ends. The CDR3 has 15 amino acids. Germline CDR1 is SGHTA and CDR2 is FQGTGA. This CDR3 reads CASSLDPANTGELFF. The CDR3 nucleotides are TGTGCCAGCAGCTTGGACCCGGCGAACACCGGGGAGCTGTTTTTT. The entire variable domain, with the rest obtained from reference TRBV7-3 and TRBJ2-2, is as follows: GAGVSQTPSNKVTEKGKYVELRCDPISGHTALYWYRQSLGQGPEFLIYFQGTGAADDSGLPNDRFFAVRPEGSVSTLKIQRTERGDSAVYLCASSLDPANTGELFFGEGSRLTVL.

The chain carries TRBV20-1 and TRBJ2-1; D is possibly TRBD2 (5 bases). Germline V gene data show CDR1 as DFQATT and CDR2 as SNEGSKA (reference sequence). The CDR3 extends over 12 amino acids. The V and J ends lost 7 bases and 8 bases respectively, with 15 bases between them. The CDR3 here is CSVEGETDEQFF. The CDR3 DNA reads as TGCAGTGTCGAGGGAGAAACGGATGAGCAGTTCTTC.

The CDR3 region is CASGLGSYNEQFF. CDR3 in DNA: TGTGCCAGCGGACTAGGATCCTACAATGAGCAGTTCTTC. The rearrangement uses TRBV7-6 and TRBJ2-1, with 7 bases matching TRBD2. Germline V gene sequence: CDR1 SGHVS, CDR2 FNYEAQ. After removal of 8 bases from V and 1 base from J, the junction contained 2 bases not matched to a gene. The CDR3 runs 13 residues.

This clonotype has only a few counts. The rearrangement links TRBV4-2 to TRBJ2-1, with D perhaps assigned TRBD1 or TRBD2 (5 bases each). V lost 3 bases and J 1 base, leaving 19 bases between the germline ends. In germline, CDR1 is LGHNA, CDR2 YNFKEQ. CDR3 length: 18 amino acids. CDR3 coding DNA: TGTGCCAGCAGCCAGGAACGGCTTGGGGGTTGGTCCTACAATGAGCAGTTCTTC. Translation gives CASSQERLGGWSYNEQFF.

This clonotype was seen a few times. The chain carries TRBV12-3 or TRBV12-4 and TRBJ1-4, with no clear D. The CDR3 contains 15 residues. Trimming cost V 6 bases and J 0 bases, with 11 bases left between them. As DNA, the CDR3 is TGTGCCAGCAGCCGCCGGATCTCAACTAATGAAAAACTGTTTTTT. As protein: CASSRRISTNEKLFF.

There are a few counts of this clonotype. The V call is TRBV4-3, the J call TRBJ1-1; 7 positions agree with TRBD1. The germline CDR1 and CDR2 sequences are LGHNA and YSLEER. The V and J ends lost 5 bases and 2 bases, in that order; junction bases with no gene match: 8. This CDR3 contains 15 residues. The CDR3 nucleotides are TGCGCCAGCAGCACACGGGAGGGGGCTAACACTGAAGCTTTCTTT. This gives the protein CASSTREGANTEAFF.

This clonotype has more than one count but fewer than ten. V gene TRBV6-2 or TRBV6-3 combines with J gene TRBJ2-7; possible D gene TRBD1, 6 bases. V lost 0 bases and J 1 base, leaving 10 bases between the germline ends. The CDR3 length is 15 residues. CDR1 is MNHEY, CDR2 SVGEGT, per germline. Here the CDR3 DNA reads TGTGCCAGCAGTTACTCGAGTCAGGGGTCCTACGAGCAGTACTTC. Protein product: CASSYSSQGSYEQYF.

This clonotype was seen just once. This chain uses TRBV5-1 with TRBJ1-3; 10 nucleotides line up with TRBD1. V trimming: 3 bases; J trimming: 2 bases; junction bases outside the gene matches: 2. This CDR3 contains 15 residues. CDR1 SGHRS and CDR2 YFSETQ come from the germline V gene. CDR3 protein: CASSSDRGPGNTIYF. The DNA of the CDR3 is TGCGCCAGCAGCTCTGACAGGGGGCCTGGAAACACCATATATTTT.

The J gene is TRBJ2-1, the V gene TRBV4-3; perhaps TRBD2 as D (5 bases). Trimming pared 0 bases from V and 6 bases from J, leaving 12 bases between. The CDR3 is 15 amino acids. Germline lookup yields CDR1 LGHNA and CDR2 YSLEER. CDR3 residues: CASSQEGRLFNEQFF. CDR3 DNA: TGCGCCAGCAGCCAAGAAGGCAGACTATTCAATGAGCAGTTCTTC.

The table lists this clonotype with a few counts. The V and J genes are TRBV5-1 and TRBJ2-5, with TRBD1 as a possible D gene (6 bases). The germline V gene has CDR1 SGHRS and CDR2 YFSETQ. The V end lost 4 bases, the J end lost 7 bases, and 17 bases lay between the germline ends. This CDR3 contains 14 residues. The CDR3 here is CASSTPGHPPTQYF. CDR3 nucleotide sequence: TGCGCCAGCAGCACTCCGGGACACCCACCGACCCAGTACTTC.

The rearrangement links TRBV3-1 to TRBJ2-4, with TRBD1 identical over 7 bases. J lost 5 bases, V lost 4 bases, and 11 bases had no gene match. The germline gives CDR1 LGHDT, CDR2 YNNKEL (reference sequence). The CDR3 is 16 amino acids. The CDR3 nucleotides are TGTGCCAGCAGCCCCTGGACAGGCGAACCAGAAAACATTCAGTACTTC. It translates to CASSPWTGEPENIQYF.

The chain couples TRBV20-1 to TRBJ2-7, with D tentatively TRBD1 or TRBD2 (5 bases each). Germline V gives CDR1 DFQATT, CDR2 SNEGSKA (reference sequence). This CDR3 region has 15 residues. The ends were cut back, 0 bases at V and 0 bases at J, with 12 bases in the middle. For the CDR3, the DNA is TGCAGTGCTAGAGATATAGAGGGGTCCTCCTACGAGCAGTACTTC. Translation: CSARDIEGSSYEQYF.

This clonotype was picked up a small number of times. This chain's CDR3 is CATGGIYEQYF. The CDR3 DNA sequence: TGTGCCACCGGGGGGATCTACGAGCAGTACTTC. V gene TRBV27 combines with J gene TRBJ2-7, with 7 bases matching TRBD2. Trimming at V came to 10 bases and at J to 3 bases, leaving 3 bases not matched to a gene. CDR1 and CDR2 from the germline V gene are MNHEY and SMNVEV (reference sequence). The CDR3 is made up of 11 amino acids.

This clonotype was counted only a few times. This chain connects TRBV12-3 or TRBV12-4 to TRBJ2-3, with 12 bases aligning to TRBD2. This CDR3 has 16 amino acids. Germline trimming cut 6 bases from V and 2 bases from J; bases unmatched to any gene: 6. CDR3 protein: CASRDGLAGYTDTQYF. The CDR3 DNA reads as TGTGCCAGCAGGGACGGACTAGCGGGATACACAGATACGCAGTATTTT.